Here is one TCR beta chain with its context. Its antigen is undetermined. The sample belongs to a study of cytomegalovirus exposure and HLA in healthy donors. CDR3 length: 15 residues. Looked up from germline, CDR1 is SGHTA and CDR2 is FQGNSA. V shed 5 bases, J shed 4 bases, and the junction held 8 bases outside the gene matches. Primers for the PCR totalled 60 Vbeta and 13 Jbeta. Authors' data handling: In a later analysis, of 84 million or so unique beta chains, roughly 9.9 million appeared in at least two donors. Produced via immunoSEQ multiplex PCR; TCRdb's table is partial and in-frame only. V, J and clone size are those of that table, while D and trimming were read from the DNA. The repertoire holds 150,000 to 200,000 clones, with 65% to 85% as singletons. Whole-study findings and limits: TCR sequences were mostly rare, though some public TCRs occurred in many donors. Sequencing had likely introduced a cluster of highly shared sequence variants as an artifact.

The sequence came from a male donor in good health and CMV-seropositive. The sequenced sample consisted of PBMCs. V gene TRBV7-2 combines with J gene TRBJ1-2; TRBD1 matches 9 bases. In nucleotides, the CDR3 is TGTGCCAGCAGCGCCACCGGGACAGGGTTCTATGGCTACACCTTC. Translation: CASSATGTGFYGYTF.